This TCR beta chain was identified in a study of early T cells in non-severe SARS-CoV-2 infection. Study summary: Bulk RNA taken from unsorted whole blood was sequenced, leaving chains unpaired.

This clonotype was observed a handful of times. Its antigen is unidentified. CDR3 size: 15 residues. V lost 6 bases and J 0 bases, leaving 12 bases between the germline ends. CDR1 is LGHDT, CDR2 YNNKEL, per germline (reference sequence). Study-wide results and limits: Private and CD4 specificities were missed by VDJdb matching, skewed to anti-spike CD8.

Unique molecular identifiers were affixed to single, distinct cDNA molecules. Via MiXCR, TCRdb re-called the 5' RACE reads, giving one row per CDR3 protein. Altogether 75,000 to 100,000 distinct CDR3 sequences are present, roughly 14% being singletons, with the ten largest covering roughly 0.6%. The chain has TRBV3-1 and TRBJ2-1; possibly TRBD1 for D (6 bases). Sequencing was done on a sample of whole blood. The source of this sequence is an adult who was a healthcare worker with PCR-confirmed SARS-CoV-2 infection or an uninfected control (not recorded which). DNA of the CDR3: TGTGCCAGCAGGCCTAACAGGGTCTCCTACAATGAGCAGTTCTTC. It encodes CASRPNRVSYNEQFF.